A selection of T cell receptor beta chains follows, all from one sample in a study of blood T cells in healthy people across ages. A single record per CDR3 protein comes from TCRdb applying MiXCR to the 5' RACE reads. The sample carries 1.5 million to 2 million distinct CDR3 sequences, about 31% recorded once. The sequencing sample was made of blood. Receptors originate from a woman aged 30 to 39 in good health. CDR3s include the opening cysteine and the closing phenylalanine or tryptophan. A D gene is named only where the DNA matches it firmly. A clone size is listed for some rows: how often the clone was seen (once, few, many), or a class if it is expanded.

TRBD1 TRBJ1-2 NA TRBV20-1 TGCAGTGCTACAACAGGGGGCCTAAGTGGTGGCTACACCTTC CSATTGGLSGGYTF
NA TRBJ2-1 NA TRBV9 TGTGCCAGCAGCGTAGAATCCGAAATAAATGAGCAGTTCTTC CASSVESEINEQFF
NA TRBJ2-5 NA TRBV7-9 TGTGCCGGCAGCTCCGATTCAGAGACCCAGTACTTC CAGSSDSETQYF
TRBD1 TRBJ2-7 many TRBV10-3 TGTGCCATCAGGGTCGGGACAGGGGCCTACGAGCAGTACTTC CAIRVGTGAYEQYF
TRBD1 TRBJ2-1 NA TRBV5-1 TGCGCCAGCAGCCTAGGGACAGAAACAGGTGAGCAGTTCTTC CASSLGTETGEQFF
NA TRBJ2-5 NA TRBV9 TGTGCCAGCACCTTCTCGGGGCGAGGGACCCAGTACTTC CASTFSGRGTQYF
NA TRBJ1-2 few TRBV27 TGTGCCAGCAGTCCATCTTGGGGTGGCTACACCTTC CASSPSWGGYTF
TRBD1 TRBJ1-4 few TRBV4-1 TGCGCCAGCAGCCAAGATTGGAGGGGGCAGAATGAAAAACTGTTTTTT CASSQDWRGQNEKLFF
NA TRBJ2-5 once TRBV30 TGTGCCTGGAGTGAGATGCGCGAGACCCAGTACTTC CAWSEMRETQYF
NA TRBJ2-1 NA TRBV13 TGTGCCAGCAGCCGACCCCCTGGGAATGAGCAGTTCTTC CASSRPPGNEQFF
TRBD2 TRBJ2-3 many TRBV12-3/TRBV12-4 TGTGCCAGCAGTTTGGTAGCGGGGGGGGCAGATACGCAGTATTTT CASSLVAGGADTQYF
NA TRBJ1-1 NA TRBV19 TGTGCCAGTACCGAAACAGTCGGTCGGGCTGAAGCTTTCTTT CASTETVGRAEAFF
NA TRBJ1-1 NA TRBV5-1 TGCGCCAGCAGCGGCGGCGTACCTAATGTTTCGGGGCTGCCTGAAGCTTTCTTT CASSGGVPNVSGLPEAFF
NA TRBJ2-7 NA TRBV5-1 TGCGCCAGCAGAACGGACCAGTGCGAGCAGTACTTC CASRTDQCEQYF
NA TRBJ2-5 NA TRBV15 TGTGCCACCAGCAGGTCCGGGGGCCTTCATGAGCAGTACTTC CATSRSGGLHEQYF
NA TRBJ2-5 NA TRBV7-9 TGTGCCAGCAGCTTTATGACTAGGGCCCAAGAGACCCAGTACTTC CASSFMTRAQETQYF
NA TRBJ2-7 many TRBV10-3 TGTGCCACCCTCCCGACAGGAAACTACGAGCAGTACTTC CATLPTGNYEQYF
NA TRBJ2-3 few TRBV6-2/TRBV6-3 TGTGCCAGCCATGACGCCAGGCGCGGTTTAGATACGCAGTATTTT CASHDARRGLDTQYF
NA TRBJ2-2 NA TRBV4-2 TGTGCCAGCAGCCGGGGGCACGGGGAGCTGTTTTTT CASSRGHGELFF
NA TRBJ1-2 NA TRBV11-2 TGTGCCAGCAGCTTAGAGGTGGCGGGCGTCTATGGCTACACCTTC CASSLEVAGVYGYTF
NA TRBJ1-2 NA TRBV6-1 TGTGCCAGCAACAGGCAGGGTGAACAGACCTATGGCTACACCTTC CASNRQGEQTYGYTF
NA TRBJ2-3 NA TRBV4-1 TGCGCCAGCAACCAAGCCCCAGGGGTGGTACAAGATACGCAGTATTTT CASNQAPGVVQDTQYF
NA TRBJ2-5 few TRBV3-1 TGTGCCAGCAGCAAAGGGGCCACCACTAGAGGCCAAGAGACCCAGTACTTC CASSKGATTRGQETQYF
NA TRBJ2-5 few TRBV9 TGTGCCAGCAGCGTAGGGTCCTTCTTAGAGACCCAGTACTTC CASSVGSFLETQYF
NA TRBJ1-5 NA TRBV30 TGTGCCTGGAGTGCAACAGGAGGTCAGCCCCAGCATTTT CAWSATGGQPQHF
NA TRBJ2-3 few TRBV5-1 TGCGCCAGCAGCTTGGGAGGGGACCGATTCACAGATACGCAGTATTTT CASSLGGDRFTDTQYF
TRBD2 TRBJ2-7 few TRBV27 TGTGCCAGCAGTTTATCCCCAGCGGGGCCATCCTACGAGCAGTACTTC CASSLSPAGPSYEQYF
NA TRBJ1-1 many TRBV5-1 TGCGCCAGCAGCTTGACACAGGTGAACACTGAAGCTTTCTTT CASSLTQVNTEAFF
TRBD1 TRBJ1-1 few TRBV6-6 TGTGCCAGCAGTTACTCGGGACAGATTGAAGCTTTCTTT CASSYSGQIEAFF
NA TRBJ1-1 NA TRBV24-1 TGTGCCACCAGTGATAAGGGGGGCTACACTGAAGCTTTCTTT CATSDKGGYTEAFF
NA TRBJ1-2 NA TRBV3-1 TGTGCCAGCAGCCGCCCGCGGGCGGATGGCTACACCTTC CASSRPRADGYTF
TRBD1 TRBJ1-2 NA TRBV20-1 TGCAGTGCTAGAAGGACAGGCCCTGGCTACACCTTC CSARRTGPGYTF
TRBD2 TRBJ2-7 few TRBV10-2 TGCGCCAGCAGTGAGTCACAGCCGGGACTAGCGTCTTACGAGCAGTACTTC CASSESQPGLASYEQYF
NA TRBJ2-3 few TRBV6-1 TGTGCCAGCACGCGACAACCGCTTAGCACAGATACGCAGTATTTT CASTRQPLSTDTQYF
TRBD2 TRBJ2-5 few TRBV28 TGTGCCAGCAATTTAATAGCGGGAGGGGAGACCCAGTACTTC CASNLIAGGETQYF
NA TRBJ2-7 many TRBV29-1 TGCAGCGTTGAGAGTTCCGGTCGCCTCTACGAGCAGTACTTC CSVESSGRLYEQYF
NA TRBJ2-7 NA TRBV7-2 TGTGCCAGCAGCTTAGATCCGGGCAGGGGACGCGAGCAGTACTTC CASSLDPGRGREQYF
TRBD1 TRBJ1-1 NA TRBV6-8 TGTGCCAGCAGTTACCCTCTGGACAGGAAAAACACTGAAGTTTTCTTT CASSYPLDRKNTEVFF
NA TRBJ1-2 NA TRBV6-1 TGTGCCAGCAGCAGAGACGGGGCTAACTATGGCTACACCTTC CASSRDGANYGYTF
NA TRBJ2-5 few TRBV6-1 TGTGCCAGCAGTGGATCGCCGGGAGAGACCCAGTACTTC CASSGSPGETQYF
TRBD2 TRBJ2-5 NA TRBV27 TGCGCCAGCAGTTTATGCGGGGGGTACCAAGAGACCCAGTACTTC CASSLCGGYQETQYF
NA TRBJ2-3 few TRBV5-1 TGCGCCAGCAGCGGACGACTTAGCACAGATACGCAGTATTTT CASSGRLSTDTQYF
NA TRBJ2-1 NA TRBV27 TGTACCAGCGCCTCACGGGGGGCAGGTGAGCAGTTCTTC CTSASRGAGEQFF
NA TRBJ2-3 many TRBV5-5 TGTGCCAGCAGCCCCAATCGGGATACGCAGTATTTT CASSPNRDTQYF
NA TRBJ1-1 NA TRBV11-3 TGTGCCAGCAGCTTGCGGGGGCTGGAGGGAGCTTTCTTT CASSLRGLEGAFF
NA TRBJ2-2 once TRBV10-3 TGTGCCATCAGTGAGTCGGCGGGCGGGGAGCTGTTTTTT CAISESAGGELFF
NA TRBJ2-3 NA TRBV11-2 TGTGCCAGCAGCCCGGGAGTCCTGGATACGCAGTATTTT CASSPGVLDTQYF
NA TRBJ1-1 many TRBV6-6 TGTGCCAGCAGTCCGCCGGGCGGGAACACTGAAGCTTTCTTT CASSPPGGNTEAFF
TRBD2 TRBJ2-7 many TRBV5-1 TGCGCCAGCAATTCCGGGACTAGCGGGAGTCAGGAGCAGTACTTC CASNSGTSGSQEQYF
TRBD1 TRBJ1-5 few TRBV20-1 TGCAGTGTGACGGACAGGCTGAATCAGCCCCAGCATTTT CSVTDRLNQPQHF
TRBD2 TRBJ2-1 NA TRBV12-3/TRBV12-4 TGTGCCAGCAGCCCAAGCGGGGGCTCCTACAATGAGCGGTTCTTC CASSPSGGSYNERFF
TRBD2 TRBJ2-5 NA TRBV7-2 TGTGCCAGCAGCCTACTAGCGGGGCGTTTAGAGACCCAGTACTTC CASSLLAGRLETQYF
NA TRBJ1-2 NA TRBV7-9 TGTGCCAGCCTCGTCATGAGACATGTGGATGGCTACACCTTC CASLVMRHVDGYTF
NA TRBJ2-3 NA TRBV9 TGTGCCAGCAGCGTAGATGGCGGGATTGGGACAGATACGCAGTATTTT CASSVDGGIGTDTQYF
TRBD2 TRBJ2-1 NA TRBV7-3 TGTGCCAGCAGCTCCGGGACTAGCGGGTTCGGGGAGCAGTTCTTC CASSSGTSGFGEQFF